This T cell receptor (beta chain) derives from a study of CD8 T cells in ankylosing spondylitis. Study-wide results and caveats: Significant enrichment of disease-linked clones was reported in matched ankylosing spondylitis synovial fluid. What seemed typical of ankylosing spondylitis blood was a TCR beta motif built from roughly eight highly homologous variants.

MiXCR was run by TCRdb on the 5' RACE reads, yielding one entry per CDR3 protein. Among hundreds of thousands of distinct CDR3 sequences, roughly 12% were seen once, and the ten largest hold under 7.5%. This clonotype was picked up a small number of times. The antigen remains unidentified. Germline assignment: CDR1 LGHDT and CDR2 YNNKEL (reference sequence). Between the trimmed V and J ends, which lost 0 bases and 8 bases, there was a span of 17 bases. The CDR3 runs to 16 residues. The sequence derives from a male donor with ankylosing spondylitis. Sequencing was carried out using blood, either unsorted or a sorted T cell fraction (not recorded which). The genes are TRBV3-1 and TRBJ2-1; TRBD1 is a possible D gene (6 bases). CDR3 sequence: CASSQDPSGVVYEQFF. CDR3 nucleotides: TGTGCCAGCAGCCAAGACCCCTCAGGGGTTGTGTATGAGCAGTTCTTC.